The 24 T cell receptor beta chains reported below all come from one sample, sequenced in a study of blood T cells in healthy people across ages. Sample-barcoded 5' priming and a J-beta primer mix drove a second PCR of 7 to 11 cycles. One entry per CDR3 protein results from TCRdb running MiXCR on the 5' RACE reads. The sample contains fewer than 800,000 distinct CDR3 sequences, approximately 30% of which appear only once. The material sequenced was blood. The receptors originated from a woman of 80 years or more in good health.

The rearrangement joins TRBV7-2 to TRBJ2-7, with 8 bases fitting TRBD1. The V gene end was trimmed by 3 bases and the J gene end by 6 bases; junction bases not matched to a gene: 7. The CDR3 runs to 14 residues. The germline gives CDR1 SGHTA, CDR2 FQGNSA. The CDR3 DNA sequence: TGTGCCAGCAGCTTTGGCAGGGGGCCACTCGAGCAGTACTTC. Translating it yields CASSFGRGPLEQYF.

A word on this clonotype: A much larger clone sits a single nucleotide away, making a read error possible. The rearrangement uses TRBV2 and TRBJ1-2; 7 bases match TRBD1. The trim removed 10 bases at V and 8 bases at J, leaving 10 bases unmatched. The CDR3 sequence is 12 residues long. From germline, CDR1 is SNHLY and CDR2 FYNNEI. CDR3 residues: CATTNRGAGYTF. CDR3 nucleotides: TGTGCCACTACGAACAGGGGAGCGGGCTACACCTTC.

The rearrangement uses TRBV7-9 and TRBJ2-4, with D possibly matching TRBD1 (6 bases). The DNA end lines up better with TRBJ2-7; the J call may be wrong. The CDR3 sequence is 13 residues long. Germline V gives CDR1 SEHNR, CDR2 FQNEAQ (reference sequence). CDR3 DNA: TGTGCCAGCAGCGCCCCAGGGGCTCGCGAGCAGTACTTC. Amino acid sequence: CASSAPGAREQYF.

Ten or more counts support this clonotype. This chain connects TRBV7-2 to TRBJ2-5; TRBD1 agrees at 8 bases. The J segment lost 4 bases and the V segment lost 5 bases, leaving 6 bases of the junction unmatched. The CDR3 length is 14 residues. Germline V gene sequence: CDR1 SGHTA, CDR2 FQGNSA. The CDR3, as DNA: TGTGCCAGCAGCACCGACAGGGGAGGAGAGACCCAGTACTTC. It encodes CASSTDRGGETQYF.

To note about this clonotype: A read error may be the cause here, since a much bigger clone is one base away. This chain links TRBV20-1 with TRBJ2-5, with 12 bases that match TRBD2. CDR1 is DFQATT and CDR2 is SNEGSKA in the germline V gene (reference sequence). V lost 2 bases, J lost 11 bases, and 12 bases stayed unmatched. The CDR3 is 15 amino acids. The CDR3 DNA sequence: TGCAGTGCTAGAAGACTAGCGGGGGACCCAAATGAGCAGTACTTC. It yields the protein CSARRLAGDPNEQYF.

The chain has TRBV18 and TRBJ2-1; D call uncertain. The J call is uncertain, as TRBJ2-7 better fits the DNA end. The CDR3 contains 17 residues. Germline CDR1 is KGHSH and CDR2 is LQKENI. CDR3 amino acids: CASSPPGTEQKYNEQYF. CDR3 bases: TGTGCCAGCTCACCACCGGGTACGGAGCAGAAATACAATGAGCAGTACTTC.

This clonotype has just a few counts. At one boundary the junction diverges from the germline segment, which might be a read error. In DNA, the CDR3 is TGTGTCAGCAGCTCCGGCGGGGGGGACGCCAACAATGAGCAGTTCTTC. Protein sequence: CVSSSGGGDANNEQFF. V usage is TRBV5-4 and J usage is TRBJ2-1, with 9 bases that match TRBD2. This CDR3 is 16 amino acids long. Per the germline V gene, CDR1 is SGHNT and CDR2 is YYREEE (reference sequence). The full variable domain, its missing parts supplied by reference TRBV5-4 and TRBJ2-1, is ETGVTQSPTHLIKTRGQQVTLRCSSQSGHNTVSWYQQALGQGPQFIFQYYREEENGRGNFPPRFSGLQFPNYSSELNVNALELDDSALYLCVSSSGGGDANNEQFFGPGTRLTVL.

V and J are TRBV5-1 and TRBJ2-1; D assignment may be TRBD1 or TRBD2 (6 bases each). V dropped 4 bases and J dropped 1 base, with 21 bases sitting between them. CDR1 SGHRS and CDR2 YFSETQ come from the germline V gene. The CDR3 covers 18 residues. The CDR3 region is CASSRWCGGGSSYNEQFF. The DNA for the CDR3 is TGCGCCAGCAGCCGATGGTGCGGAGGGGGTAGTTCCTACAATGAGCAGTTCTTC.

This clonotype has a count of ten or more. J is TRBJ2-5 and V is TRBV7-2; D is perhaps TRBD2 (5 bases). The CDR3 consists of 13 residues. The V gene's germline CDR1 is SGHTA and CDR2 FQGNSA. V was clipped by 5 bases and J by 4 bases, with 11 bases between them. CDR3 amino acids: CASSRGWRETQYF. The DNA for the CDR3 is TGTGCCAGCAGCCGCGGGTGGAGAGAGACCCAGTACTTC.

Only a few counts were recorded for this clonotype. The chain couples TRBV28 to TRBJ1-1; D ambiguous. The CDR3 sequence is 15 residues long. The ends were cut back, 6 bases at V and 3 bases at J, with 17 bases in the middle. Germline V gene data show CDR1 as MDHEN and CDR2 as SYDVKM. CDR3 DNA sequence: TGTGCCAGCAGAGAATTTGGGCTCCTGGACACTGAAGCTTTCTTT. It encodes CASREFGLLDTEAFF.

The rearrangement joins TRBV9 to TRBJ2-2; 8 positions match TRBD1. The length of the CDR3 is 16 residues. V was pared by 3 bases and J by 5 bases, with 9 bases of the junction left unmatched. Germline V lookup: CDR1 SGDLS, CDR2 YYNGEE. The chain's CDR3 is CASSAGAGGSTGELFF. The CDR3 DNA reads TGTGCCAGCAGCGCGGGGGCAGGGGGCAGTACCGGGGAGCTGTTTTTT.

This clonotype was counted at least ten times. The chain recombines TRBV7-3 with TRBJ2-3; 8 positions agree with TRBD1. Trimming at V came to 5 bases and at J to 0 bases, leaving 4 bases not matched to a gene. The CDR3 totals 15 residues. Germline assignment: CDR1 SGHTA and CDR2 FQGTGA. In nucleotides, the CDR3 is TGTGCCAGCAGCCCGGGACAGGCTAGCACAGATACGCAGTATTTT. This codes for CASSPGQASTDTQYF.

As for this clonotype: A read error is possible here, since a much larger clone lies one base away. The CDR3 does not close with the conserved phenylalanine or tryptophan, likely indicating a read error. The J gene is TRBJ2-1, the V gene TRBV25-1, with TRBD2 matching 9 bases. The end of the DNA is better explained by TRBJ2-7, so the J call may be wrong. CDR3 size: 16 residues. Germline V gene data show CDR1 as MGHDK and CDR2 as SYGVNS. The CDR3 region is CASSEWAGGPFHEQYL. In DNA form, the CDR3 reads TGTGCCAGCAGTGAATGGGCGGGGGGGCCTTTCCACGAGCAGTACTTA.

A note on this clonotype: A much larger clone differs by one base, so this may be a read error. The rearrangement uses TRBV5-1 and TRBJ2-4; 8 bases are a match to TRBD2. Gene TRBJ2-7 matches the end of the DNA better, so the J call may be wrong. Germline V CDR1 and CDR2: SGHRS, YFSETQ. The length of the CDR3 is 15 residues. The CDR3 DNA follows: TGCGCCAGCAGCTTGGGCGGGACTAGTAACCACGAGCAGTACTTC. This sequence encodes CASSLGGTSNHEQYF.

Notes on this clonotype: A much larger clone is a single base away; this may be a read error. The chain carries TRBV3-1 and TRBJ2-1; no firm D call. V dropped 1 base and J dropped 0 bases, with 16 bases sitting between them. CDR3 length: 18 amino acids. CDR1 is LGHDT, CDR2 YNNKEL, per germline (reference sequence). CDR3 coding DNA: TGTGCCAGCAGCCAAGGGAACAGTAGCTCTTACTCCTACAATGAGCAGTTCTTC. Translating gives CASSQGNSSSYSYNEQFF.

A single count supports this clonotype. This chain joins TRBV6-2 or TRBV6-3 and TRBJ2-1; D remains ambiguous. The J call may be mistaken, given a closer DNA end match to TRBJ2-7. The length of the CDR3 is 13 residues. Germline V CDR1 and CDR2: MNHEY, SVGEGT. DNA of the CDR3: TGTGCCAGCAGTTACTCGATAGACAATGAGCAGTACTTC. It is translated as CASSYSIDNEQYF.

This chain joins TRBV6-6 and TRBJ1-1; D unclear. The V and J ends lost 6 bases and 3 bases respectively, with 11 bases between them. Germline loops: CDR1 MNHNY, CDR2 SVGAGI (reference sequence). The CDR3 covers 13 residues. The CDR3 DNA sequence: TGTGCCAGCAGGTACGTCACGTACACTGAAGCTTTCTTT. Residues: CASRYVTYTEAFF.

The chain links TRBV4-3 to TRBJ1-6; D gene uncertain. From germline, CDR1 is LGHNA and CDR2 YSLEER. The CDR3 runs to 13 residues. Trimming cost V 0 bases and J 12 bases, with 9 bases left between them. CDR3 protein: CASSQERWGPLHF. Here the CDR3 DNA reads TGCGCCAGCAGCCAAGAGCGTTGGGGACCCCTCCACTTT.

This clonotype was found a few times. The rearrangement links TRBV25-1 to TRBJ1-4, with 7 bases that match TRBD1. V trimming: 3 bases; J trimming: 8 bases; junction bases outside the gene matches: 12. The CDR3 has 16 amino acids. Germline V gene sequence: CDR1 MGHDK, CDR2 SYGVNS. For the CDR3, the DNA is TGTGCCAGCAGTGATCCCTGGAGGGGGCAGAACGAAAAACTGTTTTTT. As protein: CASSDPWRGQNEKLFF.

The chain is built from TRBV6-2 or TRBV6-3 and TRBJ1-1; D remains ambiguous. The length of the CDR3 is 15 residues. The germline V and J ends were trimmed by 4 bases and 1 base, with 13 bases remaining between them. In germline, CDR1 is MNHEY, CDR2 SVGEGT. The DNA of the CDR3 is TGTGCCAGCAGTTCCGGGGTCCGCCCGAACACTGAAGCTTTCTTT. This encodes CASSSGVRPNTEAFF.

Regarding this clonotype: The CDR3 ends on some other residue instead of the conserved phenylalanine or tryptophan, so this is likely a read error. J is TRBJ2-3 and V is TRBV12-3 or TRBV12-4; D may correspond to TRBD1 or TRBD2 (5 bases each). The CDR3 extends over 17 amino acids. Trimming cost V 3 bases and J 3 bases, with 19 bases left between them. CDR3 residues: CASSFPRGLLSTDTQYS. CDR3 DNA: TGTGCCAGCAGTTTTCCGAGGGGATTGTTGAGTACAGATACGCAGTATTCT.

About this clonotype itself: Germline is not matched at one junction end, which may reflect a read error. V and J are TRBV11-2 and TRBJ2-5, with 7 bases aligning to TRBD1. With the DNA end fitting TRBJ2-7 better, the J assignment may be wrong. Germline values: CDR1 SGHAT, CDR2 FQNNGV. The CDR3 sequence is 17 residues long. The CDR3 loop is CASSLDEGATLRGEQYF. The CDR3 bases are TGTGCCAGCAGCCTAGACGAGGGGGCAACTTTACGTGGCGAGCAGTACTTC.

The genes are TRBV5-1 and TRBJ2-5; D is undetermined. The germline CDR1 and CDR2 sequences are SGHRS and YFSETQ. With 3 bases removed from V and 11 bases from J, the gap between germline ends came to 20 bases. The CDR3 consists of 14 residues. CDR3 region: CASSYRGPGNEQYF. The DNA for the CDR3 is TGCGCCAGCAGCTATAGAGGACCAGGCAATGAGCAGTACTTC.

Of note for this clonotype: A much larger clone sits a single nucleotide away, making a read error possible. J is TRBJ2-7 and V is TRBV3-1; D gene ambiguous. Trimming cost V 1 base and J 7 bases, with 17 bases left between them. The germline CDR1 and CDR2 sequences are LGHDT and YNNKEL (reference sequence). The CDR3 sequence is 15 residues long. CDR3 loop: CASSQGPARNNEQYF. CDR3 nucleotide sequence: TGTGCCAGCAGCCAAGGTCCAGCGAGGAACAATGAGCAGTACTTC.